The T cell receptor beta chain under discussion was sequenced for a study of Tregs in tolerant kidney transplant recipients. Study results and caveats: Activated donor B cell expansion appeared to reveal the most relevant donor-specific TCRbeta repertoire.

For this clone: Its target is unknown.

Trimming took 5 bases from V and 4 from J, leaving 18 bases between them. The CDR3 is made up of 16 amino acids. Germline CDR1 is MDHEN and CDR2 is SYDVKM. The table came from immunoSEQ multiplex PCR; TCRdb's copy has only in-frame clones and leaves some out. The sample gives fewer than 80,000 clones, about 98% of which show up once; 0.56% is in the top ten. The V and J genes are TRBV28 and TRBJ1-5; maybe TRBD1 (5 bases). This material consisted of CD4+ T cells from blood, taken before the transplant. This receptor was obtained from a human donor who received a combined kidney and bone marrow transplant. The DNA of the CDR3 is TGTGCCAGCAGTGAACGGACCTGGACAACGAATCAGCCCCAGCATTTT. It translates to CASSERTWTTNQPQHF.